This TCR beta chain was documented in a study of T cell responses to AZD1222 COVID-19 vaccine (dated by TCRdb to the early 2020s). In the study overall: Because spike-specific TCR depth and breadth did not differ between the two schedules, AZD1222 recipients who got a second dose at roughly 4 weeks were pooled with those who got a second dose at roughly 12 weeks. Enrollment into the trials was organized by age into subgroups of 18-55, 56-69 and 70-plus years, and those subgroups contained approximately 150, 30 and 60 TCR-sequenced participants, respectively. TCR sequencing was performed for about 250 trial participants, of whom 207 were given two doses of AZD1222 and around 25 were given two doses of MenACWY control vaccine.

On the study overall, not on this receptor specifically: Reportedly, almost half of the unique spike-specific TCRs recognized epitopes lying outside the regions that are mutated in the B.1.351 and B.1.1.7 variants. The 56-69-year group was small, and its depth increase did not reach significance, likely because of low power. Participants were mostly white British and included more females than males, and it was suggested by the authors that clonal diversity may have been underestimated. The vaccine-associated CD4 TCRs covered the entire spike protein, and the dominant responses fell in regions 160-218 and 743-854. Only a handful of AZD1222 recipients were SARS-CoV-2 seropositive at baseline, limiting conclusions about previously exposed vaccinees. Because no samples from the day 14 peak response were available, repertoires could be characterized only after the peak T cell response. After two AZD1222 doses, spike-specific TCR breadth and depth were significantly higher than at day 0 and than in MenACWY recipients.

With respect to this clone: Its specific antigen is unknown. No much larger clonotype is one base removed from it; base qualities were not supplied.

Inclusive of the bounding cysteine and phenylalanine, the CDR3 is 13 residues long. Of all the DNA, just the CDR3 is kept, 39 bases in frame from base 1. V loses 1 base of germline sequence and J loses 9 bases, and the interval between the two ends is 9 bases. CDR1 and CDR2 (MNHNY, SVGAGI) derive from the germline V gene (reference sequence). The CDR3 regions of human TCRbeta chains were analyzed by immunosequencing. In the authors' own workflow: Repertoire TCRs were checked for matches against a reference library of SARS-CoV-2-specific TCRs that had been generated using the MIRA antigen-specificity platform. Breadth was defined as the fraction of unique TCRs that were SARS-CoV-2-associated. Depth was defined as the fraction of total T cells that were SARS-CoV-2-associated. Each spike-specific TCR was assigned to its reactive spike region and to a CD4 or CD8 class using the MIRA data. Log10-transformed breadth and depth values were compared by one-way ANOVA with Sidak's multiple comparisons tests. The table comes from immuneACCESS by way of TCRdb, which keeps in-frame sequences with V and J called. Part of the clones is missing from these tables; in studies checked, under half for an unresolved V gene and the rest for unknown reasons. V, J and clone size reflect that table, while D and trimming were determined from the DNA. For this sample there are about 150,000 clones; around 90% appear just once. Together, the top ten hold about 3% of the sample.

Interpreted using the paper, the time point label stands for: baseline before first vaccination. Vaccinee samples were obtained from the UK trials COV001 and COV002, which included a single-blind randomized controlled phase 2/3 trial of AZD1222 (ChAdOx1 nCoV-19) in healthy adults. For TCRbeta chain sequencing, PBMC samples were collected from trial participants at day 0 and at day 28 after the second dose. Sequenced here: peripheral blood, sampled on day 0 of AZD1222 vaccination. The V gene is TRBV6-6 and the J gene is TRBJ2-2; no D segment can be confidently identified. This receptor was obtained from an adult in good health. The CDR3 in this case is CASSYYSARELFF. The nucleotides are TGTGCCAGCAGTTACTACAGCGCCCGGGAGCTGTTTTTT.